Reported below is one T cell receptor (beta chain). Germline V gives CDR1 SQVTM, CDR2 ANQGSEA. Trimming pared 5 bases from V and 2 bases from J, leaving 4 bases between. The CDR3 has 10 residues. The data were obtained in a study of blood T cell repertoires in COVID-19. Study overall: The origin of the acute and convalescent COVID-19 samples was the United States, Italy and Spain.

Profiling relied on immunoSEQ multiplex PCR, and the TCRdb table lists in-frame clones only, not all of them. The sample carries approximately 280,000 clones, nearly 90% recorded once. V and J are TRBV29-1 and TRBJ2-7; D is unresolved. Material for sequencing was PBMCs or T cells enriched from blood (not recorded which). The TCR sequence derives from a woman under 30 with acute COVID-19. The CDR3 region is CSVLTYEQYF. CDR3 sequence (DNA): TGCAGCGTTCTAACCTACGAGCAGTACTTC.